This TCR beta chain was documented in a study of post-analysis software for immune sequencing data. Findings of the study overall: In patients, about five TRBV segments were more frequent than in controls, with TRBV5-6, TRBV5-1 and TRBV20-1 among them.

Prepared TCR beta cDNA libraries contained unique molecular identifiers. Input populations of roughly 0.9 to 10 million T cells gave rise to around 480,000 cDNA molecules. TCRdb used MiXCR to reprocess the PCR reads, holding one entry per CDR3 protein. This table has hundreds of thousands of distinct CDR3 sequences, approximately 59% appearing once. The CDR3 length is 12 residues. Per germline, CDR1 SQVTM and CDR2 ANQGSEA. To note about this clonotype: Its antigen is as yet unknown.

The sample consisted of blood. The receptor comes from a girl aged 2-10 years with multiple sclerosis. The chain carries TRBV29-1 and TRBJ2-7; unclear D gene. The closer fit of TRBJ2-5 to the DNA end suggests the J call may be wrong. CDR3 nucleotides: TGCAGCGTCAGAATAGGGTACGAGACCCAGTACTTC. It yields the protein CSVRIGYETQYF.